The 15 T cell receptor beta chains below come from one sample, sequenced in a study of T cell repertoires in cytomegalovirus infection. In TCRdb, the reads were re-called with MiXCR into one record per CDR3 protein. This sample has about 600,000 distinct CDR3 sequences, with 20% to 25% found just once. The sequenced sample was CD8+ T cells from PBMCs. Source of these receptors: a human donor in good health (CMV status not recorded). Some clones in this sample may be carry-over from other donors' samples.

V gene TRBV2 combines with J gene TRBJ2-3, with a possible D match to TRBD2 (5 bases). This CDR3 region has 17 residues. Germline CDR1 and CDR2: SNHLY and FYNNEI. Trimming left V 4 bases short and J 3 bases short, with 20 bases between. CDR3 nucleotide sequence: TGTGCCAGCAGTGCCTCTCGAGGGCCCTCAAGGACAGATACGCAGTATTTT. Translating gives CASSASRGPSRTDTQYF.

This clonotype was found once. The V call is TRBV19, the J call TRBJ2-5; 12 bases map to TRBD2. The germline V gene has CDR1 LNHDA and CDR2 SQIVND (reference sequence). The CDR3 extends over 15 amino acids. V was clipped by 5 bases and J by 6 bases; unmatched bases: 7. CDR3 DNA: TGTGCCAGTAGTCCAATTACTAGCGGGGGGAAGACCCAGTACTTC. Translating gives CASSPITSGGKTQYF.

The chain employs TRBV29-1 and TRBJ2-7, with unresolved D. Germline CDR1 reads SQVTM; CDR2 reads ANQGSEA. Between the trimmed V and J ends, which lost 3 bases and 6 bases, there was a span of 6 bases. The CDR3 consists of 10 residues. The CDR3 region is CSVEDVEQYF. The CDR3 DNA is TGCAGCGTTGAGGACGTCGAGCAGTACTTC.

This clonotype was found many times. The chain recombines TRBV7-8 with TRBJ2-1; the match to TRBD2 covers 7 bases. This CDR3 contains 13 residues. Germline CDR1 and CDR2: SGHVS and FQNEAQ. The ends lost 8 bases at V and 13 bases at J; junction bases unmatched: 14. Here the CDR3 DNA reads TGTGCCAGCTCGGGGGAGGGGCGGGATTATCAGTTCTTC. Its translation is CASSGEGRDYQFF. The full variable domain, rest sourced from reference TRBV7-8 and TRBJ2-1, is GAGVSQSPRYKVAKRGQDVALRCDPISGHVSLFWYQQALGQGPEFLTYFQNEAQLDKSGLPSDRFFAERPEGSVSTLKIQRTQQEDSAVYLCASSGEGRDYQFFGPGTRLTVL.

Many counts were recorded for this clonotype. The chain is built from TRBV7-9 and TRBJ2-7; maybe TRBD2 (6 bases). The V end was cut by 5 bases, the J end by 0 bases, with 11 bases between. Per germline, CDR1 SEHNR and CDR2 FQNEAQ (reference sequence). This CDR3 contains 14 residues. Written as DNA, the CDR3 is TGTGCCAGCAGCAGGGAGGCCCACTCCTACGAGCAGTACGTC. Translated: CASSREAHSYEQYV.

This chain joins TRBV6-6 and TRBJ1-5; unclear D gene. The CDR3 totals 15 residues. The germline V gene has CDR1 MNHNY and CDR2 SVGAGI (reference sequence). Trimming stripped 0 bases from V and 1 base from J, with 7 bases between. DNA of the CDR3: TGTGCCAGCAGTTACTCGGCAGAAAGCAATCAGCCCCAGCATTTT. It translates to CASSYSAESNQPQHF.

This clonotype has a handful of counts. This rearrangement joins TRBV11-1 to TRBJ2-1; 8 positions match TRBD1. Germline trimming cut 4 bases from V and 1 base from J; bases unmatched to any gene: 3. Germline-derived CDR1 and CDR2 are SGHAT and FQDESV (reference sequence). The CDR3 extends over 15 amino acids. The CDR3 sequence is CASSSGQASYNEQFF. CDR3 DNA sequence: TGTGCCAGCAGCTCGGGACAGGCATCCTACAATGAGCAGTTCTTC. Drawing the rest from reference TRBV11-1 and TRBJ2-1, the complete variable domain is EAEVAQSPRYKITEKSQAVAFWCDPISGHATLYWYRQILGQGPELLVQFQDESVVDDSQLPKDRFSAERLKGVDSTLKIQPAELGDSAMYLCASSSGQASYNEQFFGPGTRLTVL.

With regard to this clonotype: It may be a read error: a sequence one base away is much more abundant. This sequence joins TRBV7-6 and TRBJ1-1; D is uncertain. The CDR3 totals 16 residues. Per germline, CDR1 SGHVS and CDR2 FNYEAQ. The CDR3, as DNA: TGTACCAGCAGCTTAGAAGAGGCCGAAATGAACACTGAAGCTTTCTTT. It encodes CTSSLEEAEMNTEAFF.

This clonotype was picked up a small number of times. The J gene is TRBJ2-7, the V gene TRBV6-2 or TRBV6-3, with 9 bases identical to TRBD1. This CDR3 is built from 11 residues. With 9 bases clipped from V and 4 bases from J, the junction kept 1 base outside the gene matches. The germline gives CDR1 MNHEY, CDR2 SVGEGT. The CDR3 nucleotides read TGTGCCAGACAGGGGGCATACGAGCAGTACGTC. This gives the protein CARQGAYEQYV.

CDR3 coding DNA: TGCGCCAGCAGTCCCTCCGGGACAGGGGGCCTCATGAACACTGAAGCTTTCTTT. Amino acid sequence: CASSPSGTGGLMNTEAFF. V and J are TRBV5-1 and TRBJ1-1; the match to TRBD1 covers 12 bases. This CDR3 contains 18 residues. CDR1 is SGHRS and CDR2 is YFSETQ in the germline V gene. V lost 5 bases and J lost 0; bases outside the gene matches: 11.

This clonotype was recorded many times. The chain is built from TRBV7-8 and TRBJ2-2, with D perhaps matching TRBD2 (6 bases). Germline lookup yields CDR1 SGHVS and CDR2 FQNEAQ. This CDR3 spans 16 amino acids. V was pared by 5 bases and J by 2 bases, with 15 bases between. The CDR3 loop reads CASSTRLVGNTGELFF. DNA for the CDR3: TGTGCCAGCAGCACGCGACTAGTAGGAAACACCGGGGAGCTGTTTTTT. Drawing the rest from reference TRBV7-8 and TRBJ2-2, the complete variable domain is GAGVSQSPRYKVAKRGQDVALRCDPISGHVSLFWYQQALGQGPEFLTYFQNEAQLDKSGLPSDRFFAERPEGSVSTLKIQRTQQEDSAVYLCASSTRLVGNTGELFFGEGSRLTVL.

The rearrangement uses TRBV29-1 and TRBJ1-5; D not certain. Germline V gene data show CDR1 as SQVTM and CDR2 as ANQGSEA. V was cut by 4 bases and J by 6 bases, with 10 bases left in between. The CDR3 covers 12 residues. Here the CDR3 reads CSVASGTQPQHF. CDR3 DNA: TGCAGCGTTGCGAGCGGTACTCAGCCCCAGCATTTT.

The chain links TRBV29-1 to TRBJ2-7; possible D gene TRBD2, 7 bases. The CDR3 totals 17 residues. Germline CDR1 and CDR2: SQVTM and ANQGSEA. The V end lost 5 bases, the J end lost 2 bases, and 25 bases lay between the germline ends. As DNA, the CDR3 is TGCAGCGTTCGGACGGGGAAGGTTAAGGGGGGGACCTACGAGCAGTACTTC. Translating gives CSVRTGKVKGGTYEQYF.

This clonotype was counted between two and nine times. The chain links TRBV4-1 to TRBJ1-1; 7 nucleotides match TRBD1. This CDR3 is built from 15 residues. Unmatched junction bases numbered 12, after V lost 4 bases and J lost 7 bases. Germline CDR1 and CDR2: MGHRA and YSYEKL. CDR3 amino acids: CASSLLTGLAVEAFF. The CDR3 DNA reads as TGCGCCAGCAGCCTATTGACAGGGTTGGCCGTTGAAGCTTTCTTT.

This clonotype appeared a few times. CDR3 in DNA: TGCAGTGCTAGAGATCTTTTTGGGGACGAAAAACTGTTTTTT. The encoded protein is CSARDLFGDEKLFF. V is TRBV20-1 and J is TRBJ1-4; TRBD1 might be the D (5 bases). Between the trimmed V and J ends, which lost 0 bases and 8 bases, there was a span of 13 bases. The germline V gene has CDR1 DFQATT and CDR2 SNEGSKA (reference sequence). The CDR3 runs to 14 residues.